Listed here are 21 T cell receptor beta chains from one sample, sequenced in a study of blood T cell repertoires in COVID-19. TCRdb's table, derived via immunoSEQ multiplex PCR, lists solely in-frame clones and lacks some. The sample lists approximately 82,000 clones; around 89% were seen once. Input material: PBMCs or T cells enriched from blood (not recorded which). The receptor set was obtained from a woman aged 45-65 years with acute COVID-19.

The chain recombines TRBV11-2 with TRBJ2-1; TRBD1 might be the D (5 bases). CDR1 and CDR2 from the germline V gene are SGHAT and FQNNGV. Trimming cost V 0 bases and J 6 bases, with 9 bases left between them. The CDR3 covers 14 residues. CDR3 bases: TGTGCCAGCAGCTTAGATTTGGGGCTCAATGAGCAGTTCTTC. It specifies CASSLDLGLNEQFF.

This clone was found a few times. Relative to the germline gene, one junction end is altered; a read error may explain this. The V gene is TRBV5-5, the J gene TRBJ1-2; 7 bases line up with TRBD1. This CDR3 contains 14 residues. The germline CDR1 and CDR2 sequences are SGHKS and YYEKEE (reference sequence). CDR3 bases: TGTGCCAGCAGCTTGAGACGCGGGACAGCGAATTGGTCCTTC. The encoded protein is CASSLRRGTANWSF. Looking up the rest from reference TRBV5-5 and TRBJ1-2 gives the full variable domain: DAGVTQSPTHLIKTRGQQVTLRCSPISGHKSVSWYQQVLGQGPQFIFQYYEKEERGRGNFPDRFSARQFPNYSSELNVNALLLGDSALYLCASSLRRGTANWSFGSGTRLTVV.

This clone was counted a single time. J is TRBJ2-2 and V is TRBV6-2 or TRBV6-3; 8 bases map to TRBD1. J lost 0 bases, V lost 3 bases, and 3 bases had no gene match. Germline V gene data show CDR1 as MNHEY and CDR2 as SVGEGT. The CDR3 contains 16 residues. DNA for the CDR3: TGTGCCAGCAGTTATGGACAGGGCTCGAACACCGGGGAGCTGTTTTTT. Translation gives CASSYGQGSNTGELFF.

This chain connects TRBV9 to TRBJ1-1; TRBD1 matches 8 bases. With 0 bases clipped from V and 4 bases from J, the junction kept 5 bases outside the gene matches. CDR1 SGDLS and CDR2 YYNGEE come from the germline V gene. The CDR3 has 15 amino acids. The CDR3: CASSVESQGGTEAFF. CDR3 sequence (DNA): TGTGCCAGCAGCGTAGAGTCACAGGGGGGCACTGAAGCTTTCTTT.

The chain employs TRBV27 and TRBJ2-1; 11 bases map to TRBD2. The CDR3 spans 17 residues. The germline gives CDR1 MNHEY, CDR2 SMNVEV (reference sequence). The V segment lost 5 bases and the J segment 9 bases; nucleotides outside the gene matches: 15. The CDR3 loop is CASSDLSTSGRVGEQFF. The CDR3 DNA reads as TGTGCCAGCAGTGACTTGAGTACTAGCGGGAGAGTGGGTGAGCAGTTCTTC.

The chain uses TRBV3-1 (or the pseudogene TRBV3-2) and TRBJ2-1, with D maybe TRBD2 (6 bases). The germline V gene has CDR1 LGHDT and CDR2 YNNKEL (reference sequence). V gave up 0 bases and J gave up 10 bases, with 13 bases separating them. The CDR3 loop spans 14 amino acids. CDR3 in DNA: TGTGCCAGCAGCCAAGATCCCCCACGGGAGGAGCAGTTCTTC. Protein sequence: CASSQDPPREEQFF.

The chain carries TRBV10-3 and TRBJ1-1, with TRBD1 matching 7 bases. This CDR3 is 15 amino acids long. The ends lost 2 bases at V and 7 bases at J; junction bases unmatched: 10. Germline values: CDR1 ENHRY, CDR2 SYGVKD. The CDR3 bases are TGTGCCATCAGTGAGAGGGGGCCCCGGGACGGTGAAGCTTTCTTT. It specifies CAISERGPRDGEAFF.

The chain joins TRBV5-1 to TRBJ2-1, with a possible D match to TRBD1 (6 bases). The V end lost 0 bases, the J end lost 1 base, and 8 bases lay between the germline ends. Per the germline V gene, CDR1 is SGHRS and CDR2 is YFSETQ. This CDR3 has 15 amino acids. The CDR3 sequence is CASSLAGDSYNEQFF. The DNA for the CDR3 is TGCGCCAGCAGCTTGGCAGGGGATTCCTACAATGAGCAGTTCTTC.

This chain links TRBV18 with TRBJ1-5; D not certain. There are 13 residues in the CDR3. Looked up from germline, CDR1 is KGHSH and CDR2 is LQKENI. Trimming pared 2 bases from V and 2 bases from J, leaving 4 bases between. The CDR3 sequence is CASSPAGNQPQHF. The CDR3 DNA sequence: TGTGCCAGCTCACCAGCGGGCAATCAGCCCCAGCATTTT.

V is TRBV28 and J is TRBJ1-3; no reliable D call. Germline-derived CDR1 and CDR2 are MDHEN and SYDVKM. V shed 7 bases and J shed 0 bases, with 10 bases lying between them. The CDR3 consists of 14 residues. The CDR3 bases are TGTGCCAGCACCTCGGGGATCTCTGGAAACACCATATATTTT. Translation: CASTSGISGNTIYF. Based on the CDR3 plus reference TRBV28 and TRBJ1-3, the full variable domain is DVKVTQSSRYLVKRTGEKVFLECVQDMDHENMFWYRQDPGLGLRLIYFSYDVKMKEKGDIPEGYSVSREKKERFSLILESASTNQTSMYLCASTSGISGNTIYFGEGSWLTVV.

This chain connects TRBV5-4 to TRBJ2-1; 9 bases are shared with TRBD2. The CDR3 has 17 residues. The germline V gene has CDR1 SGHNT and CDR2 YYREEE (reference sequence). V trimming: 4 bases; J trimming: 7 bases; junction bases outside the gene matches: 15. The CDR3 coding sequence is TGTGCCAGCAGCCTCACGGGGGCAGGACTAGCGTCAAATGAGCAGTTCTTC. This translates into CASSLTGAGLASNEQFF.

This clone was counted between two and nine times. The V call is TRBV18, the J call TRBJ2-7; maybe TRBD2 (10 bases). The CDR3 consists of 16 residues. The V end lost 3 bases, the J end lost 7 bases, and 22 bases lay between the germline ends. Germline lookup yields CDR1 KGHSH and CDR2 LQKENI. The CDR3 bases are TGTGCCAGCTCACCGCTAGCGGGAGTGACAGGGGGGGAGCAGTACTTC. Translated: CASSPLAGVTGGEQYF.

The J gene is TRBJ1-3, the V gene TRBV6-5; TRBD1 matches at 8 bases. This CDR3 region has 15 residues. Germline lookup yields CDR1 MNHEY and CDR2 SVGAGI. J was trimmed by 0 bases and V by 6 bases; bases with no gene match: 4. CDR3 in amino acids: CASSLGTGSGNTIYF. CDR3 coding DNA: TGTGCCAGCAGCTTGGGGACAGGCTCTGGAAACACCATATATTTT.

The rearrangement uses TRBV18 and TRBJ1-2; 9 bases align to TRBD1. The CDR3 is made up of 17 amino acids. With 3 bases clipped from V and 6 bases from J, the junction kept 14 bases outside the gene matches. The germline gives CDR1 KGHSH, CDR2 LQKENI. This CDR3 is CASSPTIKQGATNGYTF. The CDR3 region has the DNA TGTGCCAGCTCACCGACCATTAAACAGGGGGCAACGAATGGCTACACCTTC.

The V call is TRBV4-3, the J call TRBJ2-1; TRBD2 aligns across 9 bases. Germline V CDR1 and CDR2: LGHNA, YSLEER. The junction had 4 bases not matched to a gene; V was cut back by 0 bases and J by 1 base. This CDR3 comprises 17 residues. The CDR3 region has the DNA TGCGCCAGCAGCCAAGAACCCGCGGGAGGGTCCTACAATGAGCAGTTCTTC. Amino acid sequence: CASSQEPAGGSYNEQFF.

The rearrangement joins TRBV7-8 to TRBJ1-3; TRBD1 is a possible D gene (6 bases). The CDR3 is made up of 15 amino acids. Trimming cost V 5 bases and J 5 bases, with 16 bases left between them. In germline, CDR1 is SGHVS, CDR2 FQNEAQ. The CDR3: CASSPPQGRRNTIYF. The CDR3 DNA reads TGTGCCAGCAGCCCCCCACAGGGTCGGAGAAACACCATATATTTT.

The chain uses TRBV2 and TRBJ2-7; D remains ambiguous. V was trimmed by 5 bases and J by 2 bases, leaving 13 bases between them. The CDR3 consists of 14 residues. Germline loops: CDR1 SNHLY, CDR2 FYNNEI. The DNA for the CDR3 is TGTGCCAGCAGTCCCCATGGGCCCACCTACGAGCAGTACTTC. Translation gives CASSPHGPTYEQYF. Full variable domain (remainder filled in from reference TRBV2 and TRBJ2-7): EPEVTQTPSHQVTQMGQEVILRCVPISNHLYFYWYRQILGQKVEFLVSFYNNEISEKSEIFDDQFSVERPDGSNFTLKIRSTKLEDSAMYFCASSPHGPTYEQYFGPGTRLTVT.

This clone was seen a handful of times. The chain carries TRBV4-2 and TRBJ1-6, with TRBD1 matching 9 bases. The CDR3 extends over 15 amino acids. V shed 3 bases and J 9 bases; nucleotides not matched to a gene: 6. Germline CDR1 reads LGHNA; CDR2 reads YNFKEQ. Here the CDR3 reads CASSHGTGTGSPLHF. CDR3 DNA: TGTGCCAGCAGCCATGGGACAGGGACGGGTTCACCCCTCCACTTT.

V gene TRBV12-5 combines with J gene TRBJ1-1; D may be TRBD1 (6 bases). V dropped 4 bases and J dropped 10 bases, with 16 bases sitting between them. The CDR3 extends over 13 amino acids. Germline V CDR1 and CDR2: LGHNT, FRNRAP. The CDR3 sequence is CASGSQSGGAAFF. CDR3 coding DNA: TGTGCTAGTGGTTCCCAATCGGGGGGGGCAGCTTTCTTT.

This clone appeared a few times. The rearrangement uses TRBV7-2 and TRBJ2-4, with a tentative D call TRBD1 (6 bases). The CDR3 length is 15 residues. Trimming stripped 0 bases from V and 5 bases from J, with 11 bases between. Germline V gene lookup returns CDR1 SGHTA and CDR2 FQGNSA. In nucleotides, the CDR3 is TGTGCCAGCAGCTTAGCGGCAGGGGATCAAAACATTCAGTACTTC. Translating gives CASSLAAGDQNIQYF.

This chain uses TRBV19 with TRBJ1-2, with D tentatively TRBD1 (6 bases). Germline V CDR1 and CDR2: LNHDA, SQIVND (reference sequence). V was pared by 7 bases and J by 7 bases, with 19 bases between. The CDR3 has 14 amino acids. CDR3 protein: CASTEEQGWVGYTF. The CDR3 coding sequence is TGTGCCAGTACTGAAGAACAGGGTTGGGTTGGCTACACCTTC. Full variable domain (outside the CDR3, taken from reference TRBV19 and TRBJ1-2): DGGITQSPKYLFRKEGQNVTLSCEQNLNHDAMYWYRQDPGQGLRLIYYSQIVNDFQKGDIAEGYSVSREKKESFPLTVTSAQKNPTAFYLCASTEEQGWVGYTFGSGTRLTVV.